This is a list of T cell receptor beta chains from one sample in a study of regulatory and conventional T cells in RAG deficiency. Sequencing used immunoSEQ multiplex PCR; TCRdb keeps in-frame clones, though not all of them. The top ten hold 1.3% of the sample, which has approximately 21,000 clones, around 97% seen once. The data were also submitted as part of a second study, on regulatory T cells.

The sample consisted of CD25- CD4+ T cells sorted from blood. These receptors were obtained from a human donor in good health. CDR3s include the opening cysteine and the closing phenylalanine or tryptophan. Each record gives: V gene, clone size, J gene, D gene, CDR3 DNA, CDR3 protein. The D gene is left open where the match is weak. Clone sizes are given selectively: once, few, many, or a class where the clone is expanded.

V: TRBV7-2; size: -; J: TRBJ1-4; D: -; DNA: TGTGCCAGCAGCTTATACGGGTCGTCTAATGAAAAACTGTTTTTT; CDR3: CASSLYGSSNEKLFF
V: TRBV18; size: -; J: TRBJ2-5; D: TRBD1; DNA: TGTGCCAGCTCACCCTTCGACAGGGGGCGAAGCGAGACCCAGTACTTC; CDR3: CASSPFDRGRSETQYF
V: TRBV11-2; size: -; J: TRBJ2-3; D: TRBD1; DNA: TGTGCCAGCAGCTCGTACGCGCCGACAGGGCAAGATACGCAGTATTTT; CDR3: CASSSYAPTGQDTQYF
V: TRBV29-1; size: -; J: TRBJ2-5; D: TRBD1; DNA: TGCAGCGCAGGGACAGGGGTCGGAGAGACCCAGTACTTC; CDR3: CSAGTGVGETQYF
V: TRBV5-1; size: -; J: TRBJ1-2; D: TRBD1; DNA: TGCGCCAGCAGCTTACAACCGGGACAGGGGGTAGTATTAGATGGCTACACCTTC; CDR3: CASSLQPGQGVVLDGYTF
V: TRBV7-9; size: -; J: TRBJ1-5; D: -; DNA: TGTGCCAGCAGCCTGGTAGCTCAGCCCCAGCATTTT; CDR3: CASSLVAQPQHF
V: TRBV30; size: -; J: TRBJ1-1; D: -; DNA: TGTGCCTGGATGAAAGGACTGAGGAACACTGAAGCTTTCTTT; CDR3: CAWMKGLRNTEAFF
V: TRBV18; size: -; J: TRBJ1-2; D: -; DNA: TGTGCCAGCTCACCAGGGTGGACAGAGTATGGCTACACCTTC; CDR3: CASSPGWTEYGYTF
V: TRBV27; size: -; J: TRBJ1-4; D: TRBD1; DNA: TGTGCCAGCAGTCCAGACAGGGGGCTGAGTAATGAAAAACTGTTTTTT; CDR3: CASSPDRGLSNEKLFF
V: TRBV9; size: -; J: TRBJ1-2; D: -; DNA: TGTGCCAGCAGCGTAGACGAGGGTAAGGACTATGGCTACACCTTC; CDR3: CASSVDEGKDYGYTF
V: TRBV10-3; size: -; J: TRBJ2-7; D: TRBD1; DNA: TGTGCCATCAGTTCCCCGGGACAGGGGAAGTACGAGCAGTACTTC; CDR3: CAISSPGQGKYEQYF
V: TRBV10-3; size: -; J: TRBJ1-1; D: TRBD1; DNA: TGTGCCATTGCGACAGGGGACACTGAAGCTTTCTTT; CDR3: CAIATGDTEAFF
V: TRBV2; size: -; J: TRBJ2-5; D: TRBD1; DNA: TGTGCCAGCCTCGAAGGGGGCGGACGAGAGACCCAGTACTTC; CDR3: CASLEGGGRETQYF
V: TRBV10-3; size: -; J: TRBJ2-1; D: TRBD2; DNA: TGTGCCATCATGGGGGGGGAAATAGGTAACAATGAGCAGTTCTTC; CDR3: CAIMGGEIGNNEQFF
V: TRBV29-1; size: -; J: TRBJ1-6; D: -; DNA: TGCAGCGCACGCATGGAGGGACCTAATTCCCCCCTCCACTTT; CDR3: CSARMEGPNSPLHF
V: TRBV4-1; size: -; J: TRBJ1-2; D: -; DNA: TGCGCCAGCAGCCAAGATCCCCAGGGGCCAGGTGGCTACACCTTC; CDR3: CASSQDPQGPGGYTF
V: TRBV30; size: -; J: TRBJ2-7; D: -; DNA: TGTGCCTGGAGCTCCCCTTACTCCCAGTACTTC; CDR3: CAWSSPYSQYF
V: TRBV11-2; size: -; J: TRBJ2-7; D: TRBD1; DNA: TGTGCCAGCAGCCCCAACAGGGGGCGGGGGGAGCAGTACTTC; CDR3: CASSPNRGRGEQYF
V: TRBV29-1; size: -; J: TRBJ1-2; D: TRBD1; DNA: TGCAGCGTTGACAAACAGGGGGGCGGCTACACCTTC; CDR3: CSVDKQGGGYTF
V: TRBV14; size: -; J: TRBJ1-4; D: -; DNA: TGTGCCAGCAGCCAACCCGGGACAACCACTAATGAAAAACTGTTTTTT; CDR3: CASSQPGTTTNEKLFF
V: TRBV27; size: once; J: TRBJ1-1; D: TRBD1; DNA: TGTGCCAGCAGTTTCGCGCGGAACAGGGGGAACACTGAAGCTTTCTTT; CDR3: CASSFARNRGNTEAFF
V: TRBV4-1; size: -; J: TRBJ1-2; D: -; DNA: TGCGCCAGCAGCCACGGGGAAATAGTGGGCTCTCAGAGGTACTATGGCTACACCTTC; CDR3: CASSHGEIVGSQRYYGYTF
V: TRBV29-1; size: -; J: TRBJ1-4; D: -; DNA: TGCAGCGTCGCCGGGACACGTGGGGAAAAACTGTTTTTT; CDR3: CSVAGTRGEKLFF
V: TRBV19; size: -; J: TRBJ1-1; D: TRBD1; DNA: TGTGCCAGTAGTATAATGGCAGGGGGTTCTGAAGCTTTCTTT; CDR3: CASSIMAGGSEAFF